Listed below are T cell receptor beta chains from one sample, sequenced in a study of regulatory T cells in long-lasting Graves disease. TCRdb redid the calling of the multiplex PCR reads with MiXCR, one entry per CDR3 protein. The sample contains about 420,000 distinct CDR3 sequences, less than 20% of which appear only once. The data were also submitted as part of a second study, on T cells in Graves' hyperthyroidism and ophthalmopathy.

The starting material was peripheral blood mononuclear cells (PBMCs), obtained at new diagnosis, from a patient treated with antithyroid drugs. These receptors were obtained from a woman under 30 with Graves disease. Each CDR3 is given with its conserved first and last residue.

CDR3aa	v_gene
CASSLVFNEQFF	TRBV7-9
CASRDAKRDPLYEQYF	TRBV6-1
CAISAGTSGRAAKNIQYF	TRBV10-3
CASSSTLGTRDNEQFF	TRBV12-3/TRBV12-4
CASSRTGEVQPQHF	TRBV27
CASSYQGMGTDTQYF	TRBV7-3
CASSLSTGTYEQYF	TRBV7-2
CATTLLAGDTGELFF	TRBV15
CASSMTGVTGELFF	TRBV28
CASSLVLAAAYNEQFF	TRBV7-9
CASSFMTSGRSTNTGELFF	TRBV27
CASSLERGQPNTEAFF	TRBV7-9
CSAGLVVADTQYF	TRBV20-1